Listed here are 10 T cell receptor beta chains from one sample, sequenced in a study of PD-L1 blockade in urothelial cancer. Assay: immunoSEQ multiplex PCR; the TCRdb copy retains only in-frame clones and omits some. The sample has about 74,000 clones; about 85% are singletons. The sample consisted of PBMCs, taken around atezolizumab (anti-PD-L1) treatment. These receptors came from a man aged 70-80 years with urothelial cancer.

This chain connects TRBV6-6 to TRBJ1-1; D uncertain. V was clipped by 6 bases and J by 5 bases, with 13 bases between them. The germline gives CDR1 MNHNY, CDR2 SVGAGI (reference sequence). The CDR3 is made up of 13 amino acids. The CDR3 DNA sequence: TGTGCCAGCAGCTCGAGCGGGGTGACTGAAGCTTTCTTT. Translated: CASSSSGVTEAFF.

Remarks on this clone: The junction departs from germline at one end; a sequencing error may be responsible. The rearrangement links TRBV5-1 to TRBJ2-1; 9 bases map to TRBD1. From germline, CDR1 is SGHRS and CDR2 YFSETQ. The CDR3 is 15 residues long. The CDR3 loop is CASSLSGQGYDEQFF. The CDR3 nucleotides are TGCGCCAGCAGCTTGTCGGGACAGGGCTACGATGAGCAGTTCTTC.

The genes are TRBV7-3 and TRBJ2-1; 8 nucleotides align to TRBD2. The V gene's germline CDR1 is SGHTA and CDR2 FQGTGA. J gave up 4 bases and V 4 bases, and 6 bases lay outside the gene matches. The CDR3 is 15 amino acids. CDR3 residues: CASSSASGQYNEQFF. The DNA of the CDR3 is TGTGCCAGCAGCTCAGCTAGCGGGCAATACAATGAGCAGTTCTTC.

DNA for the CDR3: TGCAGTGTCTCCGGACTTGTAGCTTTCTTT. This gives the protein CSVSGLVAFF. The chain couples TRBV20-1 to TRBJ1-1; no clear D gene. The CDR3 length is 10 residues. CDR1 and CDR2 (germline): DFQATT, SNEGSKA (reference sequence). Trimming removed 7 bases from V and 10 bases from J, with 13 bases in between.

This CDR3 is CASSLRGLKKETQYF. DNA for the CDR3: TGTGCCAGCAGCTTGAGGGGGTTAAAGAAAGAGACCCAGTACTTC. This rearrangement joins TRBV5-6 to TRBJ2-5; TRBD1 is a possible D gene (6 bases). The CDR3 consists of 15 residues. The V end was cut by 1 base, the J end by 3 bases, with 13 bases between. Germline values: CDR1 SGHDT, CDR2 YYEEEE.

Here the CDR3 reads CASSSTGIGETQYF. DNA of the CDR3: TGTGCCAGCAGCTCAACAGGGATAGGAGAGACCCAGTACTTC. The rearrangement joins TRBV7-9 to TRBJ2-5, with a tentative D call TRBD1 (6 bases). V gave up 4 bases and J gave up 4 bases, with 13 bases separating them. Germline CDR1 is SEHNR and CDR2 is FQNEAQ (reference sequence). CDR3 length equals 14 residues.

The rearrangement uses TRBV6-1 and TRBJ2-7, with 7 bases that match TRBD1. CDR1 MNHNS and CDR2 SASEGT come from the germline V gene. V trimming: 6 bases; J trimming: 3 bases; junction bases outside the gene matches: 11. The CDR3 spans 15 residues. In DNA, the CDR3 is TGTGCCAGCAGGCGATCCGGACAGGCTGACTACGAGCAGTACTTC. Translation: CASRRSGQADYEQYF.

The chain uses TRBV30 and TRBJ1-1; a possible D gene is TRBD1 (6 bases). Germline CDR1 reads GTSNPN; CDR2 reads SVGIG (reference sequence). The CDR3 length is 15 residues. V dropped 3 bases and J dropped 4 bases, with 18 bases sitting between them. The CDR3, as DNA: TGTGCCTGGAGAGGGACATTATATACCTCCACTGAAGCTTTCTTT. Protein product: CAWRGTLYTSTEAFF.

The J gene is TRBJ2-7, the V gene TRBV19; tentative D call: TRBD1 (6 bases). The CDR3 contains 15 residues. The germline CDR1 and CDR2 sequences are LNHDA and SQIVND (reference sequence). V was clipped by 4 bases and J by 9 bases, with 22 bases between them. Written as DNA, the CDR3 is TGTGCCAGTAGTAGTACAGGGCCCATATCCATACCGCAGTACTTC. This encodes CASSSTGPISIPQYF. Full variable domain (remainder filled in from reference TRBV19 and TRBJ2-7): DGGITQSPKYLFRKEGQNVTLSCEQNLNHDAMYWYRQDPGQGLRLIYYSQIVNDFQKGDIAEGYSVSREKKESFPLTVTSAQKNPTAFYLCASSSTGPISIPQYFGPGTRLTVT.

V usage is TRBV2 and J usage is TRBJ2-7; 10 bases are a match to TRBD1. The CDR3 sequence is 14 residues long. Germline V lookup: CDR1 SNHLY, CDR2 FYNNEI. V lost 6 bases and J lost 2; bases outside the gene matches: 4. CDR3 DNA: TGTGCCAGCAGGAGGGACAGGGGACCCTACGAGCAGTACTTC. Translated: CASRRDRGPYEQYF.